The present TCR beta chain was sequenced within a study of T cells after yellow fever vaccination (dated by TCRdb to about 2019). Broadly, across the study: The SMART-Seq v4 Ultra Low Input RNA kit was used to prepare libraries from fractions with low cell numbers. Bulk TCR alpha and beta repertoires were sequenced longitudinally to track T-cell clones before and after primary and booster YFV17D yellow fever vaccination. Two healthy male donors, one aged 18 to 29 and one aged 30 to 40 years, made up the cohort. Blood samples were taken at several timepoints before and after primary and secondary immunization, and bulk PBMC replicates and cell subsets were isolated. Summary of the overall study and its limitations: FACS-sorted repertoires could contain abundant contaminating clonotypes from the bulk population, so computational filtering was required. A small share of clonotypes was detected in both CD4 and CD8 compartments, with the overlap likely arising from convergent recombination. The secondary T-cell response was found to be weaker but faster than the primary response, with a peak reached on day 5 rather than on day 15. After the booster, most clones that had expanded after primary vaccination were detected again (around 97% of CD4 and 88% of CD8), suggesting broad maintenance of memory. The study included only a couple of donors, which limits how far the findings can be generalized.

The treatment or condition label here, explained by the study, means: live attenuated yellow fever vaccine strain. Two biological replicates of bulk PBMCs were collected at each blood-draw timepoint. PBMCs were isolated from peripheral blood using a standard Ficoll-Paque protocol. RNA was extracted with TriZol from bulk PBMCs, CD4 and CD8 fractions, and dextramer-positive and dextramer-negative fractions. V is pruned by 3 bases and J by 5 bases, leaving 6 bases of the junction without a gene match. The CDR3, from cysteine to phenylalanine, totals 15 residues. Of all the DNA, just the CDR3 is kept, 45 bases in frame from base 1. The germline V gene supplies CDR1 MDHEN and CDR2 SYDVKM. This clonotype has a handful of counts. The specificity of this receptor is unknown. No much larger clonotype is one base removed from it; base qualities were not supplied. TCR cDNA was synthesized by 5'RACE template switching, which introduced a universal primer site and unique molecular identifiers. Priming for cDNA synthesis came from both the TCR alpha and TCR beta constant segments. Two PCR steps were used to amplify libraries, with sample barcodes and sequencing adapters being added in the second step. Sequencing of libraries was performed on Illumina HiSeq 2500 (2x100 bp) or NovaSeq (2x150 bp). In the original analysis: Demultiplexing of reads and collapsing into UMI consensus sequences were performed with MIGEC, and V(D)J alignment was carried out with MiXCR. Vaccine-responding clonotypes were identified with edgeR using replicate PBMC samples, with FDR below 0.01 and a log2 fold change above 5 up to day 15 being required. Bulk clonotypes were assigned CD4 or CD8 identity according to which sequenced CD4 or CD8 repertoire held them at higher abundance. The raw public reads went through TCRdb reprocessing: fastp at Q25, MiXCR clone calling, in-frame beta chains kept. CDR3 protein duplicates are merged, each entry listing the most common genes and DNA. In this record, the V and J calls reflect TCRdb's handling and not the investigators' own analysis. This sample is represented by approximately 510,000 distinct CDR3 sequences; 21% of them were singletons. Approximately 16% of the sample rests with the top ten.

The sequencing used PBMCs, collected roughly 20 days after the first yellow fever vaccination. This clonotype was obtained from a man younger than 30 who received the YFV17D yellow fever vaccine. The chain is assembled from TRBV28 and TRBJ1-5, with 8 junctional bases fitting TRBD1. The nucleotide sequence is TGTGCCAGCAGTTTTCCCGGGACAGGAGATCAGCCCCAGCATTTT. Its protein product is CASSFPGTGDQPQHF.